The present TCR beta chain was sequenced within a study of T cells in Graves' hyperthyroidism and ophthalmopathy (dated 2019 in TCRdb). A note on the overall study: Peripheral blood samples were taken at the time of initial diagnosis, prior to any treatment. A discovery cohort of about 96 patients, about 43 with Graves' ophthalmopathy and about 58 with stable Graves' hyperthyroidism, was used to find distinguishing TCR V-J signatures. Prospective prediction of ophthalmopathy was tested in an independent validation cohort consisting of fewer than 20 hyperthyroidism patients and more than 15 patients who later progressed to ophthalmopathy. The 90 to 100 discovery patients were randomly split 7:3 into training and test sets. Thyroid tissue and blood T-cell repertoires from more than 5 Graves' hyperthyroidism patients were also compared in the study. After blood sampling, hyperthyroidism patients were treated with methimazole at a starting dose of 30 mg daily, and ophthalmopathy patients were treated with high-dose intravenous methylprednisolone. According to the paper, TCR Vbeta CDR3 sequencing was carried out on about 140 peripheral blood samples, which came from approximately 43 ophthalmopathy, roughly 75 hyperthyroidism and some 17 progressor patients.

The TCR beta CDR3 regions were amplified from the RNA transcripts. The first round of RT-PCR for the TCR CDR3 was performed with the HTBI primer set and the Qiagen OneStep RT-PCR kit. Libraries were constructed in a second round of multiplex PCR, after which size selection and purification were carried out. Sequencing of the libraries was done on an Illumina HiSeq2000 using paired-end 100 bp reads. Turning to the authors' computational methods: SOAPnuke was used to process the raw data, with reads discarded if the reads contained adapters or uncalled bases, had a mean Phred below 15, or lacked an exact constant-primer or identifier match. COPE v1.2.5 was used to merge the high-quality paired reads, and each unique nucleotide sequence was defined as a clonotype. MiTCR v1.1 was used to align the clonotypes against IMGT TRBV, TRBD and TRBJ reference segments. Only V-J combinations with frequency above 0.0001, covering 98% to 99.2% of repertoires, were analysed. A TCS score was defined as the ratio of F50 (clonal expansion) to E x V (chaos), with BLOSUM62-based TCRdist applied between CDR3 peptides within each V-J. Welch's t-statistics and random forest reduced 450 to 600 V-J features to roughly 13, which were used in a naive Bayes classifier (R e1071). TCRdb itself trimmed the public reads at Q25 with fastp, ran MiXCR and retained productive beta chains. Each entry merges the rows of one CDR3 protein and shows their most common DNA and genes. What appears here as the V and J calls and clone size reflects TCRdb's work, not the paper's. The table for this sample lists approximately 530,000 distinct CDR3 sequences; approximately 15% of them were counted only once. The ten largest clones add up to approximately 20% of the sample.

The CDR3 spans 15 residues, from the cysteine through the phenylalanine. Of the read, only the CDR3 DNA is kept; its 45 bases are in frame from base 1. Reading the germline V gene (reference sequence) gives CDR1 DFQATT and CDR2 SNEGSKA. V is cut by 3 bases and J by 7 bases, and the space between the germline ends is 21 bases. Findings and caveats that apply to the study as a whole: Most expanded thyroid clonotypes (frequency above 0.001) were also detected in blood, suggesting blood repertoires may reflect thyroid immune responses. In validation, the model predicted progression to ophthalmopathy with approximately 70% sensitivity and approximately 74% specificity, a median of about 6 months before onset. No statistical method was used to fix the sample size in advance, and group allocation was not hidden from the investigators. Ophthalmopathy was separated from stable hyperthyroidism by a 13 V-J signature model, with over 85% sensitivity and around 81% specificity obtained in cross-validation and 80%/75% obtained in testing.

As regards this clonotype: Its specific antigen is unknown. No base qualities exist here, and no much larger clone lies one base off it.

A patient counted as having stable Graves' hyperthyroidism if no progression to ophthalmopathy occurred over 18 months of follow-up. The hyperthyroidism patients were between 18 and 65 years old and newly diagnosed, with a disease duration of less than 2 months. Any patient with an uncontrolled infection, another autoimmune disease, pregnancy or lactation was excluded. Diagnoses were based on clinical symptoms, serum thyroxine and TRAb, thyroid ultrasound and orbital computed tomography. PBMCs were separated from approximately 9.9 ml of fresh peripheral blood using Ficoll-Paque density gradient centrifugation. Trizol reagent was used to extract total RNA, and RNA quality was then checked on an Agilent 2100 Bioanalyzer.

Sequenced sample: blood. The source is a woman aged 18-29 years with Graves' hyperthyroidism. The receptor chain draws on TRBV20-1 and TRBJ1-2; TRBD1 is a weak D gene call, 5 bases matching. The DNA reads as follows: TGCAGTGCTAGTCCGCAGGGTATGCCCCTGGGTGGCTACACCTTC. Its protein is CSASPQGMPLGGYTF.